This T cell receptor (beta chain) was profiled in a study of T cell responses to AZD1222 COVID-19 vaccine (dated by TCRdb to about 2021). With regard to the full study: AZD1222 recipients whose second dose came at about 4 weeks and those whose second dose came at about 12 weeks were combined into one group, since spike-specific TCR depth and breadth did not differ between the two schedules. TCR sequencing was performed for fewer than 250 trial participants, of whom 207 were given two doses of AZD1222 and some 26 were given two doses of MenACWY control vaccine. Trial participants were enrolled into age subgroups of 18-55, 56-69 and 70-plus years, which contained around 140, 26 and 57 TCR-sequenced participants, respectively. Study-level results and caveats: Spike-specific TCR breadth and depth rose significantly after two AZD1222 doses compared with day 0 and with MenACWY recipients. Nearly half of unique spike-specific TCRs reportedly recognized epitopes outside regions mutated in the B.1.351 and B.1.1.7 variants. CD4 TCRs associated with the vaccine covered the entire spike protein, and the dominant responses were in regions 160-218 and 743-854. Because no samples from the day 14 peak response were available, repertoires could be characterized only after the peak T cell response. In the small 56-69-year group, the increase in depth fell short of significance, most likely because of low power. Participants were mostly white British and included more females than males, and it was suggested by the authors that clonal diversity may have been underestimated. Conclusions about previously exposed vaccinees were limited because only a handful of AZD1222 recipients were SARS-CoV-2 seropositive at baseline.

The CDR3 regions of human TCRbeta chains were analyzed by immunosequencing. Regarding the original processing steps: Repertoire TCRs were checked for matches against a reference library of SARS-CoV-2-specific TCRs that had been generated using the MIRA antigen-specificity platform. Breadth meant the fraction of unique TCRs that were SARS-CoV-2-associated, whereas depth meant the fraction of total T cells that were SARS-CoV-2-associated. Using the MIRA data, each spike-specific TCR was mapped to the spike region that the TCR reacts to and placed in a CD4 or CD8 class. Log10-transformed breadth and depth values were compared by one-way ANOVA with Sidak's multiple comparisons tests. TCRdb obtained this table from immuneACCESS and retained in-frame rearrangements with V and J assigned. These tables miss some clones; where compared with another copy, unresolved V genes account for less than half of the shortfall, and the remainder is unexplained. D and trimming come from the DNA, and the V and J calls and clone size come from that table. A total of fewer than 150,000 clones appear in this sample, about 90% of them only once. Approximately 4.8% of the sample belongs to the ten largest clones.

The time point label on this specimen signifies: baseline before first vaccination. Vaccinee samples came from UK trials COV001 and COV002, including a single-blind randomized controlled phase 2/3 trial of AZD1222 (ChAdOx1 nCoV-19) in healthy adults. For TCRbeta chain sequencing, PBMC samples were collected from trial participants at day 0 and at day 28 after the second dose. About this clone: The antigen this receptor binds is unknown. Base qualities are not at hand, and no much larger clone is one base apart.

Its CDR3 holds 14 amino acids, cysteine through phenylalanine. Of the read, only the CDR3 DNA is kept; its 42 bases are in frame from base 1. Based on the germline V gene, the CDR1 and CDR2 sequences are MNHEY and SVGAGI. V is pruned by 6 bases and J by 7 bases, leaving 10 bases of the junction without a gene match. This specimen consisted of peripheral blood, obtained on day 0 of AZD1222 vaccination. This sequence was found in an adult in good health. The chain joins TRBV6-5 to TRBJ1-2, with 8 bases aligning to TRBD1. The base sequence is TGTGCCAGCAGAGGACAGGGTTCGATCGCTGGCTACACCTTC. Its protein is CASRGQGSIAGYTF.